A selection of T cell receptor beta chains follows, all from one sample in a study of T cell repertoires in cytomegalovirus infection. TCRdb reanalysed the reads using MiXCR and keeps one entry per CDR3 protein. The table includes just over 300,000 distinct CDR3 sequences, about 17% detected once. What was sequenced was PBMCs. These receptors came from a human donor in good health (CMV status not recorded). Some clones in this sample may be carry-over from other donors' samples. The conserved cysteine and the conserved F or W are not part of the CDR3 here. For some rows the clone size is stated as once, few or many, or as a class when expanded; others skip it.

j_call v_call clone_size cdr3_aa
TRBJ1-2 TRBV7-9 few ASSSGRSYGYT
TRBJ2-2 TRBV6-6 NA ASSYGGSGNTGELF
TRBJ2-1 TRBV7-9 many ASSPFGGPGNEQF
TRBJ1-1 TRBV20-1 NA SAPQTRWATEAF
TRBJ2-3 TRBV5-1 NA ASNEGTGTDTQY
TRBJ2-1 TRBV20-1 few SAEAGASYNEQF
TRBJ2-2 TRBV6-2/TRBV6-3 NA AALSVGCPTNTGELF
TRBJ1-1 TRBV11-2 many ASSLLGGAF
TRBJ2-7 TRBV4-1 NA ASSQGDSPYEQY
TRBJ1-2 TRBV7-9 NA ASSSRQGEGGYT
TRBJ2-2 TRBV7-6 many ASSAGQSTGELF
TRBJ2-7 TRBV27 few ASSLGIDLVQY
TRBJ1-2 TRBV29-1 NA SVEVRQPETGSYGYT
TRBJ2-3 TRBV6-4 NA ASSESASTDTQY
TRBJ1-6 TRBV7-9 NA ASSTKDRPYNSPLH
TRBJ1-1 TRBV12-3/TRBV12-4 many ASSLGGTGNTEAF
TRBJ1-5 TRBV10-3 many AISTGQENQPQH
TRBJ2-1 TRBV5-1 few ASSLQGIANEQF
TRBJ2-7 TRBV18 NA ASSQGQVPYEQY
TRBJ1-4 TRBV4-1 many ASSRQRGTRVSEKLF
TRBJ2-6 TRBV27 NA ASSLTGSSGANVLT
TRBJ2-1 TRBV7-9 NA ASSLALEFNEQF
TRBJ2-7 TRBV7-2 many ASSLEGISYEQY
TRBJ1-2 TRBV28 many ASSLTGGFGYT
TRBJ2-7 TRBV28 NA ASRASPYEQY
TRBJ1-5 TRBV7-2 many ASSLVPGANQPQH
TRBJ2-5 TRBV7-9 few ASIGRGQETQY
TRBJ1-5 TRBV20-1 NA SAGGGLSNQPQH
TRBJ1-2 TRBV4-2 few ASSQGAAGPTNYGYT
TRBJ2-3 TRBV4-1 many ASSRTSGGLADTQY
TRBJ1-5 TRBV4-2 few ASSQETGARNQPQH
TRBJ2-7 TRBV4-3 few ASSQVTSGTALYEQY
TRBJ2-3 TRBV27 few ASSFSDREAPDTQY
TRBJ1-2 TRBV12-3/TRBV12-4 few ASSLGQAWMGYT
TRBJ2-2 TRBV6-5 NA ASSRIAGGYTGELF
TRBJ1-2 TRBV28 many ASSSYYGYT
TRBJ2-5 TRBV20-1 NA SAPAGTRRIFRETQY
TRBJ2-7 TRBV6-6 NA ASQKAGQGDYEQY
TRBJ2-3 TRBV6-1 few ASSEGRGFSTDTQY
TRBJ1-1 TRBV6-8 many ASSYRVDPNTEAF
TRBJ2-2 TRBV11-3 many ASSQVGGNTGELF
TRBJ1-1 TRBV10-3 NA AITLDRTENTEAF
TRBJ1-6 TRBV20-1 few SARDQVAGRRSPLH
TRBJ1-3 TRBV6-1 few ASKASLSPGNTIY
TRBJ1-4 TRBV28 NA ASSFLSATNEKLF
TRBJ2-7 TRBV6-6 NA ASSKPGDSYEQY
TRBJ2-1 TRBV12-3/TRBV12-4 few ASRQRGISYNEQF
TRBJ1-4 TRBV15 NA ATSRGLANEKLF
TRBJ2-5 TRBV6-1 few ASSNEQETQY
TRBJ2-5 TRBV11-3 many ASSSRDREETQY
TRBJ1-1 TRBV7-9 NA ASSLKTSGDQCF
TRBJ1-5 TRBV4-1 many ASSQDGSGTQPQH
TRBJ2-3 TRBV7-2 many ASSFNSGGSTDTQY
TRBJ1-1 TRBV12-3/TRBV12-4 many ASRGTGGNTEAF
TRBJ1-1 TRBV11-2 many ASSTNRGLAF